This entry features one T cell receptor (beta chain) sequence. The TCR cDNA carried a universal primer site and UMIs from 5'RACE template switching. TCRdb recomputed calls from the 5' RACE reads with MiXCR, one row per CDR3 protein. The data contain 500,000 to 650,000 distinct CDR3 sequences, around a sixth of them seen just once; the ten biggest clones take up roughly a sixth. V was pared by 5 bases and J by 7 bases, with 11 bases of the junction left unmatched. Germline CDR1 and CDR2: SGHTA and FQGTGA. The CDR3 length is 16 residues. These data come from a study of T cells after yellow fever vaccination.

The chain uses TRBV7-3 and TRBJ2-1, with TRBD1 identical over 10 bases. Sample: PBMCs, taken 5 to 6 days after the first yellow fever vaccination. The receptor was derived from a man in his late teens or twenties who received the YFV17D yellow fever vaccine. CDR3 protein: CASSQTTGQGLNEQFF. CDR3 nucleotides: TGTGCCAGCAGCCAGACCACGGGACAGGGGTTGAATGAGCAGTTCTTC. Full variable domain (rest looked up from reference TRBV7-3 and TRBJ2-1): GAGVSQTPSNKVTEKGKYVELRCDPISGHTALYWYRQSLGQGPEFLIYFQGTGAADDSGLPNDRFFAVRPEGSVSTLKIQRTERGDSAVYLCASSQTTGQGLNEQFFGPGTRLTVL.